The 10 T cell receptor beta chains below all came from one sample that was sequenced in a study of tissue T cells after allogeneic stem cell transplantation. Profiling relied on immunoSEQ multiplex PCR, and the TCRdb table lists in-frame clones only, not all of them. Here the sample spans 8,000 to 10,000 clones, roughly 60% being singletons. Sequencing was performed on tissue from the jejunum, taken at autopsy. All receptors derive from a woman aged 18-49 years with breast cancer.

This clone was detected a few times. The chain links TRBV5-1 to TRBJ2-2; D possibly corresponds to TRBD1 (5 bases). V lost 5 bases and J lost 7, with 18 bases in between. The CDR3 loop spans 15 amino acids. Per the germline V gene, CDR1 is SGHRS and CDR2 is YFSETQ. The CDR3 here is CASRQPSGFSGELFF. The CDR3 coding sequence is TGCGCCAGCAGGCAACCCTCAGGGTTTAGCGGGGAGCTGTTTTTT.

The gene calls are TRBV4-2 and TRBJ2-1, with TRBD2 matching 7 bases. Unmatched junction bases numbered 8, after V lost 8 bases and J lost 7 bases. CDR1 is LGHNA, CDR2 YNFKEQ, per germline. The CDR3 length is 13 residues. The CDR3 nucleotides read TGTGCCAGCGCCGAGCCGCGGGGGAATGAGCAGTTCTTC. Residues: CASAEPRGNEQFF.

V gene TRBV27 combines with J gene TRBJ2-5, with TRBD2 identical over 7 bases. Germline CDR1 MNHEY, CDR2 SMNVEV (reference sequence). The CDR3 covers 15 residues. V dropped 3 bases and J dropped 1; count of bases not matched to a gene: 5. The CDR3, as DNA: TGTGCCAGCAGTTTGCTGGGGGGGACCCAAGAGACCCAGTACTTC. Encoded protein: CASSLLGGTQETQYF.

Note on this clone: In the same sample, other DNA sequences code for this CDR3. V is TRBV6-2 or TRBV6-3 and J is TRBJ2-7; TRBD2 aligns across 7 bases. The trim removed 2 bases at V and 4 bases at J, leaving 2 bases unmatched. Germline V gene lookup returns CDR1 MNHEY and CDR2 SVGEGT. This CDR3 is 13 amino acids long. CDR3 DNA sequence: TGTGCCAGCAGTTACGTGGGGGGGTACGAGCAGTACTTC. Translated: CASSYVGGYEQYF.

Within the sample, this clone is medium-sized (0.01 to 0.1%). The V gene is TRBV6-4, the J gene TRBJ2-3, with D possibly TRBD2 on 5 matching bases. The CDR3 consists of 15 residues. The V end was cut by 4 bases, the J end by 3 bases, with 14 bases between. Germline values: CDR1 MRHNA, CDR2 SNTAGT. In nucleotides, the CDR3 is TGTGCCAGCAGTGTTGGTGGGAGAGAGACAGATACGCAGTATTTT. Translation: CASSVGGRETDTQYF.

This clone was observed a handful of times. The chain recombines TRBV27 with TRBJ2-3, with unresolved D. CDR1 and CDR2 (germline): MNHEY, SMNVEV (reference sequence). This CDR3 has 16 amino acids. V was clipped by 1 base and J by 2 bases, with 13 bases between them. The CDR3 region is CASSLYLWQNTDTQYF. DNA for the CDR3: TGTGCCAGCAGTTTATATTTATGGCAGAACACAGATACGCAGTATTTT.

V is TRBV27 and J is TRBJ2-5; a possible D gene is TRBD2 (7 bases). With 6 bases removed from V and 5 bases from J, the gap between germline ends came to 25 bases. Germline V gene data show CDR1 as MNHEY and CDR2 as SMNVEV (reference sequence). The length of the CDR3 is 17 residues. The chain's CDR3 is CASRSRGGGAGWETQYF. The CDR3 nucleotides read TGTGCCAGCAGATCCCGTGGCGGGGGCGCGGGTTGGGAGACCCAGTACTTC.

The V gene is TRBV6-5, the J gene TRBJ1-1, with unresolved D. This CDR3 is 14 amino acids long. Looked up from germline, CDR1 is MNHEY and CDR2 is SVGAGI. V lost 6 bases and J 4 bases, leaving 15 bases between the germline ends. CDR3 sequence: CASSPSVWITEAFF. CDR3 DNA sequence: TGTGCCAGCAGCCCGAGCGTTTGGATCACTGAAGCTTTCTTT.

The chain combines TRBV6-4 with TRBJ2-1; D ambiguous. Germline CDR1 is MRHNA and CDR2 is SNTAGT. The CDR3 is made up of 14 amino acids. Trimming cost V 0 bases and J 13 bases, with 16 bases left between them. CDR3 amino acids: CASSDSRISPLQFF. The CDR3 bases are TGTGCCAGCAGTGACTCGAGGATCTCCCCCCTCCAGTTCTTC.

The chain joins TRBV2 to TRBJ2-7; D is undetermined. V was trimmed by 4 bases and J by 0 bases, leaving 4 bases between them. This CDR3 has 12 residues. Germline CDR1 and CDR2: SNHLY and FYNNEI. The CDR3 spells CASSALSYEQYF. CDR3 coding DNA: TGTGCCAGCAGTGCTCTCTCCTACGAGCAGTACTTC.